This is a list of T cell receptor beta chains from one sample in a study of control samples from healthy donors and cancer patients. Profiling relied on immunoSEQ multiplex PCR, and the TCRdb table lists in-frame clones only, not all of them. The table includes around 120,000 clones, 91% detected once. The sequenced sample consisted of blood. The receptors derive from a woman between 18 and 30 years old in good health. Each CDR3 is given with its conserved first and last residue. A D gene is named only where the DNA matches it firmly. Clone size is given for some rows only: seen once, a few or many times, or a class if the clone is expanded.

CDR3aa: CASSHRGPLTEAFF
CDR3nt: TGTGCCAGCAGCCACAGGGGGCCCCTCACTGAAGCTTTCTTT
v_gene: TRBV27
j_gene: TRBJ1-1
d_gene: TRBD1
abundance: once

CDR3aa: CASSSWTGEETQYF
CDR3nt: TGTGCCAGCAGCTCCTGGACAGGGGAAGAGACCCAGTACTTC
v_gene: TRBV5-8
j_gene: TRBJ2-5
d_gene: TRBD1
abundance: .

CDR3aa: CASRGQHLQYGYTF
CDR3nt: TGTGCCAGCAGGGGACAGCACCTACAATATGGCTACACCTTC
v_gene: TRBV2
j_gene: TRBJ1-2
d_gene: TRBD1
abundance: once

CDR3aa: CASGAWDTEAFF
CDR3nt: TGTGCCAGCGGGGCTTGGGACACTGAAGCTTTCTTT
v_gene: TRBV12-3/TRBV12-4
j_gene: TRBJ1-1
d_gene: .
abundance: .

CDR3aa: CSASGTGGFVSEQFF
CDR3nt: TGCAGTGCTAGTGGAACGGGTGGATTTGTCAGTGAGCAGTTCTTC
v_gene: TRBV20-1
j_gene: TRBJ2-1
d_gene: .
abundance: few

CDR3aa: CASSLDGGRTDTQYF
CDR3nt: TGTGCCAGCAGCTTAGACGGGGGCCGAACAGATACGCAGTATTTT
v_gene: TRBV7-2
j_gene: TRBJ2-3
d_gene: .
abundance: .

CDR3aa: CASSFSGVNPYEQYF
CDR3nt: TGTGCCAGCAGTTTCTCAGGGGTCAATCCCTACGAGCAGTACTTC
v_gene: TRBV7-2
j_gene: TRBJ2-7
d_gene: .
abundance: .

CDR3aa: CATSRQGSYEQYF
CDR3nt: TGTGCCACCAGTCGACAGGGGTCCTACGAGCAGTACTTC
v_gene: TRBV24-1
j_gene: TRBJ2-7
d_gene: TRBD1
abundance: .

CDR3aa: CASGEGIGYTF
CDR3nt: TGTGCCAGCGGGGAGGGTATAGGCTACACCTTC
v_gene: TRBV27
j_gene: TRBJ1-2
d_gene: .
abundance: once

CDR3aa: CATSDPGQGAGEQYF
CDR3nt: TGTGCCACCAGTGACCCAGGACAGGGGGCGGGAGAGCAGTACTTC
v_gene: TRBV24-1
j_gene: TRBJ2-7
d_gene: TRBD1
abundance: .

CDR3aa: CASSLRGGDTEAFF
CDR3nt: TGTGCCAGCAGCCTCCGAGGGGGGGACACTGAAGCTTTCTTT
v_gene: TRBV7-3
j_gene: TRBJ1-1
d_gene: .
abundance: .

CDR3aa: CASSYDRGVATNEKLFF
CDR3nt: TGTGCCAGCAGCTACGACAGGGGAGTTGCAACTAATGAAAAACTGTTTTTT
v_gene: TRBV7-9
j_gene: TRBJ1-4
d_gene: TRBD1
abundance: .

CDR3aa: CASSPRAGGRTYNEQFF
CDR3nt: TGCGCCAGCAGCCCCCGAGCGGGGGGGCGGACCTACAATGAGCAGTTCTTC
v_gene: TRBV4-3
j_gene: TRBJ2-1
d_gene: TRBD2
abundance: once

CDR3aa: CASSWTSGEQYF
CDR3nt: TGTGCCAGCAGCTGGACTAGCGGTGAGCAGTACTTC
v_gene: TRBV28
j_gene: TRBJ2-7
d_gene: TRBD2
abundance: once

CDR3aa: CASSFADPSLDEQYF
CDR3nt: TGCGCCAGCAGCTTCGCGGACCCTAGTTTAGACGAGCAGTACTTC
v_gene: TRBV5-1
j_gene: TRBJ2-7
d_gene: .
abundance: .

CDR3aa: CASSQTSTGSVGAFF
CDR3nt: TGTGCCAGCAGTCAAACGTCGACAGGGTCGGTCGGAGCTTTCTTT
v_gene: TRBV6-6
j_gene: TRBJ1-1
d_gene: TRBD1
abundance: .

CDR3aa: CASSLSGGLETQYF
CDR3nt: TGTGCCAGCAGCTTGAGCGGGGGACTAGAGACCCAGTACTTC
v_gene: TRBV7-9
j_gene: TRBJ2-5
d_gene: TRBD2
abundance: .

CDR3aa: CASSYGGQGVGEQYF
CDR3nt: TGCGCCAGCAGCTATGGGGGACAGGGGGTTGGCGAGCAGTACTTC
v_gene: TRBV5-1
j_gene: TRBJ2-7
d_gene: TRBD1
abundance: .

CDR3aa: CSTTRGLGYGYTF
CDR3nt: TGCAGCACCACCAGAGGCCTGGGGTATGGCTACACCTTC
v_gene: TRBV29-1
j_gene: TRBJ1-2
d_gene: .
abundance: .

CDR3aa: CASSFDRVPSNVLTF
CDR3nt: TGTGCCAGCAGTTTCGACAGGGTCCCATCCAACGTCCTGACTTTC
v_gene: TRBV28
j_gene: TRBJ2-6
d_gene: TRBD1
abundance: .